This T cell receptor beta chain was captured by sequencing in a study of cytomegalovirus exposure and HLA in healthy donors. Study results and caveats: Later examination showed HLA-associated TCR beta chains had greater clonal expansion than equally common others. Within an earlier analysis, most TCR beta V segments proved productive either about 90% or about 30% of the time. For presence/absence analyses, sequencing depth was assumed to be roughly uniform across donors.

This clone appeared a few times. What it binds is not known. The germline V and J ends were trimmed by 0 bases and 1 base, with 13 bases remaining between them. This CDR3 comprises 17 residues. Looked up from germline, CDR1 is ENHRY and CDR2 is SYGVKD. PCR employed 60 Vbeta and 13 Jbeta primers. Repertoires were generated with immunoSEQ multiplex PCR, while TCRdb's copy carries only in-frame clones and drops some. The table lists some 150,000 clones, 60% to 80% of them singletons. The receptor comes from a woman aged 30 to 39 in good health and CMV-seronegative. The chain couples TRBV10-3 to TRBJ2-1; D is perhaps TRBD1 (6 bases). The sample comprised PBMCs. Here the CDR3 DNA reads TGTGCCATCAGTGAGTCGAGAGACAGGTCTTCCTACAATGAGCAGTTCTTC. As protein: CAISESRDRSSYNEQFF.